These 14 T cell receptor beta chains came from one sample sequenced in a study of CD8+CD57+ T cells in acquired aplastic anemia. Template material for TCR beta VDJ and CDR3 profiling consisted of genomic DNA. TCRdb redid the calling of the reads with MiXCR, one entry per CDR3 protein. Of some 150,000 distinct CDR3 sequences listed, about 64% are singletons. Previously, flow cytometry had revealed CD8+CD57+ cell expansion in the patients chosen for sequencing. What was sequenced was sorted CD4+, CD8+, or CD8+CD57+ T cells (not recorded which) from PBMCs. Source of these receptors: a human donor with aplastic anemia.

This chain's CDR3 is CANSGTPLEQYF. The CDR3 bases are TGTGCCAACTCCGGGACACCCCTCGAGCAGTACTTC. This chain joins TRBV10-3 and TRBJ2-7; D perhaps matches TRBD1 (6 bases). CDR3 length: 12 amino acids. Germline values: CDR1 ENHRY, CDR2 SYGVKD. V lost 10 bases, J lost 6 bases, and 16 bases lay in between.

The chain carries TRBV29-1 and TRBJ2-2; 7 positions agree with TRBD2. After removal of 4 bases from V and 0 bases from J, the junction contained 2 bases not matched to a gene. Germline V gene data show CDR1 as SQVTM and CDR2 as ANQGSEA. CDR3 length: 14 residues. CDR3 bases: TGCAGCGTTGGGGGAGGGACGAACACCGGGGAGCTGTTTTTT. Residues: CSVGGGTNTGELFF.

V gene TRBV4-1 combines with J gene TRBJ1-6; 8 bases fit TRBD1. Germline values: CDR1 MGHRA, CDR2 YSYEKL. CDR3 length: 17 residues. Losses at the gene ends were 6 bases for V and 10 bases for J; bases not matched to a gene: 17. The CDR3: CASRSGGQGRLGSPLHF. The CDR3 nucleotides are TGCGCCAGCAGATCCGGAGGACAGGGAAGACTTGGGTCACCCCTCCACTTT.

The chain carries TRBV7-9 and TRBJ2-2; the D call may be TRBD1 or TRBD2 (5 bases each). Per the germline V gene, CDR1 is SEHNR and CDR2 is FQNEAQ (reference sequence). V lost 1 base to trimming and J lost 5 bases, with 11 bases between them. The CDR3 has 15 residues. The CDR3 is CASSLGGRETGELFF. In DNA form, the CDR3 reads TGTGCCAGCAGCTTAGGTGGCAGGGAGACCGGGGAGCTGTTTTTT.

This clonotype is a singleton in its sample. The V and J genes are TRBV10-3 and TRBJ2-7, with TRBD1 as a possible D gene (6 bases). This CDR3 comprises 15 residues. With 0 bases removed from V and 1 base from J, the gap between germline ends came to 10 bases. Per germline, CDR1 ENHRY and CDR2 SYGVKD. CDR3 in DNA: TGTGCCATCAGTGAGTCGGCAGGGGATTCCTACGAGCAGTACTTC. It yields the protein CAISESAGDSYEQYF.

Written as DNA, the CDR3 is TGTGCCAGCAGCTTGCGCCACCCTTACACTGAAGCTTTCTTT. It codes for CASSLRHPYTEAFF. The gene calls are TRBV7-9 and TRBJ1-1; no reliable D call. The V end was cut by 3 bases, the J end by 3 bases, with 11 bases between. Germline V gives CDR1 SEHNR, CDR2 FQNEAQ (reference sequence). The CDR3 contains 14 residues.

A word on this clonotype: Without the conserved terminal phenylalanine or tryptophan, this CDR3 likely stems from a read error. It is unclear where the CDR3 begins or ends on the DNA, so no DNA is shown, and the CDR3 is as TCRdb lists it. The chain employs TRBV6-2 or TRBV6-3 and TRBJ2-2; TRBD2, as called in the table, went unchecked against the DNA. Ends included, the CDR3 has 15 residues. From germline, CDR1 is MNHEY and CDR2 SVGEGT. CDR3 sequence reads: CASSRAGVDTGELFL.

Here the CDR3 reads CASSQTGTGSYGYTF. DNA for the CDR3: TGTGCCAGCAGTCAAACCGGGACAGGGTCGTATGGCTACACCTTC. The chain recombines TRBV28 with TRBJ1-2, with 9 nucleotides matching TRBD1. This CDR3 has 15 residues. V trimming: 5 bases; J trimming: 5 bases; junction bases outside the gene matches: 9. Germline V gives CDR1 MDHEN, CDR2 SYDVKM.

The V gene is TRBV9, the J gene TRBJ1-1; D call uncertain. The CDR3 runs to 13 residues. From germline, CDR1 is SGDLS and CDR2 YYNGEE. Trimming shortened V by 1 base and J by 0 bases, and 4 bases separated the two germline ends. CDR3 in amino acids: CASSVNLNTEAFF. The CDR3 region has the DNA TGTGCCAGCAGCGTAAACCTGAACACTGAAGCTTTCTTT.

The rearrangement joins TRBV7-2 to TRBJ2-7; TRBD2 aligns across 7 bases. Trimming at V came to 1 base and at J to 3 bases, leaving 6 bases not matched to a gene. The CDR3 length is 15 residues. Germline CDR1 is SGHTA and CDR2 is FQGNSA. The CDR3 DNA reads as TGTGCCAGCAGCTTAGGCCGGGGGGTGGACTACGAGCAGTACTTC. This encodes CASSLGRGVDYEQYF.

This chain uses TRBV9 with TRBJ1-5, with D hard to call. V was clipped by 4 bases and J by 1 base, with 9 bases between them. Looked up from germline, CDR1 is SGDLS and CDR2 is YYNGEE. The CDR3 has 14 residues. The CDR3 loop is CASSRLDSNQPQHF. The CDR3 coding sequence is TGTGCCAGCAGCCGGTTAGACAGCAATCAGCCCCAGCATTTT. The full variable domain, rest sourced from reference TRBV9 and TRBJ1-5, is DSGVTQTPKHLITATGQRVTLRCSPRSGDLSVYWYQQSLDQGLQFLIQYYNGEERAKGNILERFSAQQFPDLHSELNLSSLELGDSALYFCASSRLDSNQPQHFGDGTRLSIL.

The V call is TRBV15, the J call TRBJ2-1, with 11 bases fitting TRBD2. Germline CDR1 LNHNV, CDR2 YYDKDF (reference sequence). The junction had 4 bases not matched to a gene; V was cut back by 4 bases and J by 5 bases. The CDR3 consists of 15 residues. The CDR3 loop reads CATSIGTSGNNEQFF. The CDR3 DNA sequence: TGTGCCACCAGCATTGGGACTAGCGGCAACAATGAGCAGTTCTTC.

This chain links TRBV10-3 with TRBJ2-5, with 7 bases aligning to TRBD1. The V gene end was trimmed by 2 bases and the J gene end by 7 bases; junction bases not matched to a gene: 7. The CDR3 is made up of 14 amino acids. Germline values: CDR1 ENHRY, CDR2 SYGVKD. DNA for the CDR3: TGTGCCATCAGTGAGATACAGGGGCCCGGGACCCAGTACTTC. Translated: CAISEIQGPGTQYF.

This clonotype was detected once. This rearrangement joins TRBV9 to TRBJ1-2; 8 nucleotides line up with TRBD1. CDR3 length equals 16 residues. CDR1 is SGDLS, CDR2 YYNGEE, per germline. Trimming took 4 bases from V and 4 from J; bases not matched to a gene: 12. The CDR3, as DNA: TGTGCCAGCAGCCCCTCGGACAGGGCTCACATCTATGGCTACACCTTC. Encoded protein: CASSPSDRAHIYGYTF.